This T cell receptor (beta chain) was documented in a study of PD-1 blockade in classical Hodgkin lymphoma (dated by TCRdb to 2018 to 2021). Looking at the study overall: A peripheral blood immune signature of response to PD-1 blockade in classical Hodgkin lymphoma was defined using TCR beta sequencing and CyTOF.

This specimen's time point label, per the study, means: newly diagnosed, previously untreated cHL patient sample. As a comparison group for the relapsed/refractory trial patients, PBMCs from patients with newly diagnosed, previously untreated classical Hodgkin lymphoma were sequenced. After peripheral blood was drawn into 8 mL Vacutainer Cell Preparation Tubes, PBMCs were isolated by centrifugation and then cryopreserved. The full study reports these points: Baseline TCR diversity was reported as lower in newly diagnosed patients than in healthy donors, and lower still in relapsed/refractory patients. Only a single clinical trial cohort was studied, and what caused the repertoire differences, possibly disease activity or prior therapy, remained undefined.

A remark on this clone: Its antigen remains unidentified. Base-call qualities are not available, and no considerably larger clone is one nucleotide away.

The Qiagen DNeasy kit was used to extract genomic DNA both from unsorted PBMCs and from the negatively selected CD4+ and CD8+ fractions. TCR beta CDR3 regions were subjected to amplification by immunoSEQ multiplex PCR with primers that anneal to V and J segments. Amplification bias was minimized using a synthetic immune receptor repertoire, and residual bias was removed computationally after sequencing. The paper's processing steps were these. Custom Python scripts were used to quantify repertoire diversity as the Shannon entropy index. Unsorted, CD4+ and CD8+ repertoires were analyzed separately, except for combined analyses in which CD4+ and CD8+ sequences were merged in silico. Not all clones reach the TCRdb copy of this immuneACCESS table, which keeps in-frame sequences only. Checked studies attribute under half of the gap to unresolved V genes and leave the rest unexplained. V and J calls and clone size come straight from that table; D and trimming were deduced from the DNA. The sample table records approximately 15,000 clones; about 90% of these occur just once. Roughly 3.9% of the sample goes to the ten largest clones.

Trimming takes 4 bases off V and 3 bases off J; junction bases not matched to a gene: 3. The germline V gene supplies CDR1 SGHDT and CDR2 YYEEEE. Including cysteine and phenylalanine, the CDR3 has 14 amino acids. The entry retains the CDR3 DNA only, 42 bases that are in frame from base 1. Sequenced: peripheral blood mononuclear cells (PBMCs). The TCR sequence derives from a human donor with classical Hodgkin lymphoma. The chain was built from TRBV5-6 and TRBJ2-3; TRBD1 matches 9 bases in the middle. The CDR3 region has the sequence CASSPTGGTDTQYF. The nucleotide sequence is TGTGCCAGCAGCCCGACAGGGGGAACAGATACGCAGTATTTT.